Described below is a single T cell receptor (beta chain) sequence and its context. The antigen is unknown. The germline gives CDR1 GTSNPN, CDR2 SVGIG (reference sequence). The CDR3 runs to 13 residues. With V trimmed by 0 bases and J by 11 bases, 6 bases remained unmatched. The entry originates in a study of cytomegalovirus exposure and HLA in healthy donors. General study results and limits: Most TCR sequences were seen very rarely across donors, but some public TCRs occurred in many. Previously analyzed data showed that most TCR beta V segments were productive at a frequency of about 87% or about 30%.

With 60 Vbeta and 13 Jbeta primers, the PCR was carried out. Generated by immunoSEQ multiplex PCR, the TCRdb table keeps only in-frame clones and is missing some. The sample data list about 99,000 clones. Participants comprised healthy donors of bone marrow. The sequence was collected from a man aged 35 to 55 in good health and CMV-seronegative. The chain couples TRBV30 to TRBJ1-3, with TRBD1 matching 8 bases. Material for sequencing was PBMCs. The CDR3 DNA reads TGTGCCTGGAGTGTAGGGACAGGCAGGGCCATATATTTT. Its protein is CAWSVGTGRAIYF.